This T cell receptor (beta chain) came from a study of cytomegalovirus exposure and HLA in healthy donors (dated by TCRdb to about 2017). For the study in its entirety: According to an earlier analysis of 587 of the donors, roughly 180 million T cells yielded 117 million unique TCR beta sequences and 276 Gb of sequence data. Approximately 300 gigabases of sequencing data and 75 million to 85 million unique TCR sequences made up an early release that covered several hundred HLA-typed donors. Of the 398 genotyped donors, approximately 82% fell in the genetic ancestry cluster associated with self-reported Caucasian donors. The aim of the study was to test whether cataloging public T cell receptors could identify signatures of past pathogen exposure. The study profiled the T cell repertoires of 500 to 800 subjects by immunosequencing and related them to cytomegalovirus serostatus. A separate validation cohort of 100 to 150 different subjects was used in addition to the roughly 620-subject first cohort. To predict cytomegalovirus infection status, the study brought together high-throughput TCR immunosequencing, statistical association of individual TCRs with disease status, and machine learning. In a later analysis, previously published TCR beta repertoires from 550 to 700 donors were re-analyzed and high-resolution HLA genotyping was added so that TCR occurrence patterns could be studied. The later analysis used no new phenotypic data to find candidate immune exposures, relying instead on TCR beta sequences and their occurrence across donors. An earlier analysis of some 500 of the donors used high-throughput TCR beta sequencing to judge whether each TCR beta V gene segment behaved as functional or pseudogenic. Donor age, sex, ethnicity and CMV serostatus were compiled together with the repertoire data. A later genetic analysis took genome-wide SNP genotypes for about three fifths of the roughly 700 donors and used that subset as a discovery cohort. Every discovery cohort repertoire had been produced on one sequencing platform. HLA typing covered class I and class II loci at four-digit resolution. The number of donors typed differed by locus, with about 620-630 for A, B, C, DRB1 and DQB1, more than 500 for DQA1, 600 to 610 for DPA1, and roughly 450 for DPB1. Because of strong linkage in the cohort, roughly five DR-DQ haplotypes were treated as single units for association and clustering. Among several hundred genotyped donors of the cohort, an average of roughly 230,000 unique TCR beta nucleotide sequences was sequenced per donor, of which 15% to 20% were non-productive.

About this clone itself: There is no known antigen for this receptor. Base quality data are lacking; no much larger clone is found one base away.

The paper's findings and limits, for the study overall: Linkage disequilibrium might explain the correlated functional status among segregating V segments, but an unknown experimental factor could not be ruled out. A later analysis found that most CMV-associated TCR beta chains appeared HLA-restricted, with HLA associations seemingly driven largely by CMV exposure. While some public TCRs were present in many individuals, most TCR sequences turned up only very rarely across donors. Because counts were too low, seventeen rarely observed V segments, including chromosome 9 orphons, were excluded from the earlier analysis of under 650 of the donors. A cluster of highly shared sequence variants was judged likely to be a technical artifact of the sequencing pipeline. A few of the identified cytomegalovirus-associated TCR beta chains were confirmed in vitro to be specific for cytomegalovirus antigens. In a later genetic analysis, fewer N-insertions in productive TCRs were reported among donors in an Asian-associated ancestry cluster than the approximately 710-donor mean. A later analysis found that HLA-associated TCR beta chains were more clonally expanded and had lower generation probabilities than equally common non-associated chains. The study gave a list of 150 to 200 TCR beta chains associated with cytomegalovirus. The authors suggested that the approach could potentially be extended to other disease states and immunological phenotypes. Strong co-occurrence of HLA alleles, especially DR and DQ, made assigning TCR associations to individual alleles difficult. In a later analysis, the rate of TCR association differed among HLA loci, with DRB1 alleles having the most associated TCRs and HLA-C alleles having the fewest. Because some donors lacked HLA typing at each locus, the association tests relied only on the typed subset. Broadly in line with IMGT annotations, most TCR beta V segments showed up in productive rearrangements about 87% or about 30% of the time in an earlier analysis of some 590 of the donors. The classifier was reported to diagnose cytomegalovirus status with high specificity and sensitivity in both the original and validation cohorts. A further reported finding was that TCR beta sequences accurately predicted the HLA-A and HLA-B alleles for most subjects in the first cohort. According to a later analysis, parvovirus B19, influenza, CMV and Epstein-Barr virus appeared linked to several top co-occurrence clusters. Only TCR beta chains were sequenced in this cohort, and the absence of alpha or paired-chain data limited detectable features. Some IMGT-functional V segments, including TRBV6-2 and TRBV6-3, could not be distinguished by the 87-base-pair reads and were therefore excluded. An association between a missense DCLRE1C variant and V-gene and J-gene trimming of TCR beta chains was found in a later genetic analysis and replicated in an independent cohort. Specific HLA alleles were associated with roughly 17,000 TCR beta sequences at a false discovery rate of 0.05 in a later analysis. CMV serostatus was the only immune exposure information available for the cohort. The presence/absence analyses assumed that sequencing depth was roughly uniform across donors, and that assumption may not be true.

In total, 500 to 700 healthy bone marrow donors made up the cohort. At the time of sampling, every cohort member was nominally healthy, though immune exposures that went unrecorded were likely present. The donor was CMV seronegative and was included in the group of under 450 seronegative cohort members. A peripheral blood sample was provided by each donor, and peripheral blood mononuclear cells were used for TCR beta sequencing. The Qiagen DNeasy Blood Extraction Kit was used to extract genomic DNA from the blood cell samples. V is reduced by 5 bases and J by 2 bases, leaving a spacing of 15 bases between them. From its cysteine to its phenylalanine, the CDR3 spans 16 amino acids. Just the 48-base CDR3 DNA is kept, in frame starting at base 1. From the germline V gene (reference sequence), CDR1 is LNHDA and CDR2 is SQIVND. Libraries were made using the immunoSEQ multiplex PCR assay. For the multiplex PCR, a mixture combining 60 forward primers for TCR Vbeta segments and 13 reverse primers for TCR Jbeta segments was used. Amplification of the CDR3 region of rearranged TCR beta genes was performed with a multiplex PCR assay on genomic DNA. The amplified TCR beta libraries were sequenced on the Illumina HiSeq System as 87-base-pair reads. In the original analysis: Across the 600 to 700 repertoires, a later analysis counted roughly 77 million unique TCR beta chains, approximately 10 million of which were shared by at least two donors. To remove PCR and sequencing errors, raw reads were error-corrected and collapsed into unique sequences using a nearest-neighbor algorithm that merged closely related sequences. To assign V, D and J gene segments, CDR3 sequences were aligned to IMGT reference sequences. For a sequence to be retained, at least a six-nucleotide match to both a V gene segment and a J gene segment was required. Rearrangements were classified as productive when the CDR3 lacked stop codons and remained in frame with V and J, and all other rearrangements were classified as non-productive. CDR3 was defined according to IMGT convention as the region running from the second conserved V-encoded cysteine to the conserved J-encoded phenylalanine. In an earlier analysis of 500 to 650 of the donors, sequences lacking an unambiguous match to a single V gene segment were excluded. In an earlier analysis of 450 to 750 of the donors, a V segment was called functional when productive rearrangements were above 56.7%, and segregating when the standard deviation between donors exceeded 5%. To diagnose cytomegalovirus status from the catalog of TCR beta chain sequences, a statistical classification framework was built. A later analysis assigned V and J genes by comparing TCR nucleotide sequences with IMGT/GENE-DB human TR gene sequences. The TCRdist pipeline was used in a later analysis to assign CDR3 sequences and most-parsimonious VDJ recombination scenarios. In a later analysis, each TCR beta chain was defined by its CDR3 amino acid sequence together with its V-gene family, and reads without a unique V-gene family were excluded. In a later analysis, 550 to 650 highly shared, low-generation-probability nucleotide sequences were removed to address suspected cross-contamination and a sequencing artifact. A later analysis calculated a clonal expansion index for each public chain from normalized within-repertoire ranks of inferred template counts. Generation probabilities in a later analysis came from a VDJ recombination model fitted to out-of-frame rearrangements, and those results were checked against IGoR. Hypergeometric tests were used in a later analysis to score TCR-TCR, TCR-HLA and TCR-CMV co-occurrence, with a repertoire-size bias correction applied to the TCR pairs. A later analysis estimated false discovery rates by permuting HLA or CMV assignments 20 times. In a later analysis, co-occurring TCRs were grouped using DBSCAN, and TCRdist sequence similarity was added for clustering within HLA-allele-positive subsets. For co-occurrence clustering, repertoires with fewer than 30,000 or more than 120,000 public chains were excluded, along with a handful of repertoires with anomalous nucleotide sharing. TCRdb mirrors the immuneACCESS table, restricted to in-frame sequences. Some clones are absent from its copies; in checked studies, under half trace to an unresolved V gene, and the reason for the others is unknown. The D gene and trimming were derived from the DNA, and the V and J assignments and clone size from that table. In all, the sample holds around 140,000 clones, and approximately 85% of those were seen once. The ten largest clones add up to around 0.5% of the sample.

Here the chain combines TRBV19 and TRBJ2-2; TRBD2 is a weak D gene call, 6 bases matching. The sequenced sample consisted of PBMCs. This TCR was recovered from a woman aged 40-49 years in good health and CMV-seronegative. The CDR3 reads as follows: CASSRRGQANTGELFF. In nucleotide form, the sequence is TGTGCCAGTAGTCGGAGGGGTCAGGCTAACACCGGGGAGCTGTTTTTT.